The source of this T cell receptor beta chain is a study of CD8 T cells in ankylosing spondylitis. A quantitative 5'-RACE method, one with molecular barcodes, was used to make TCR beta libraries. Each CDR3 protein is one row after TCRdb ran MiXCR on the 5' RACE reads. The table has fewer than 250,000 distinct CDR3 sequences, about a sixth seen once. Of note for this clonotype: What it recognizes is unknown. An end of the junction differs from the germline gene, which may be a read error.

The CDR3 spans 17 residues. Per germline, CDR1 SEHNR and CDR2 FQNEAQ (reference sequence). The study's findings and limits: Existing reports had already noted some motif variants in reactive arthritis synovial fluid and blood. With a CD8+ phenotype, disease-linked clones were relatively rare in peripheral blood. Reportedly, disease-linked clones are significantly enriched in ankylosing spondylitis patients' matched synovial fluid. Made up of eight highly homologous variants, a TCR beta motif appeared characteristic of ankylosing spondylitis blood.

The clonotype comes from a male donor with ankylosing spondylitis. Sample: blood, either unsorted or a sorted T cell fraction (not recorded which). This rearrangement joins TRBV7-9 to TRBJ2-5; maybe TRBD2 (6 bases). The DNA of the CDR3 is TGTGCCAGCGGCTTACCCTGGCCTCGGACTACCCAAGAGACCCAGTACTTC. Amino acids: CASGLPWPRTTQETQYF.